This entry is about one T cell receptor (beta chain). Germline V gene sequence: CDR1 MNHEY, CDR2 SVGEGT. Trimming left V 2 bases short and J 0 bases short, with 14 bases between. CDR3 length: 16 amino acids. The authors ran a second PCR of about 6 to 12 cycles using a sample-barcoded 5' primer and a J-beta primer mix. One entry per CDR3 protein results from TCRdb running MiXCR on the 5' RACE reads. Here the sample spans about 680,000 distinct CDR3 sequences, approximately 50% being singletons. The data are from a study of blood T cells in healthy people across ages. Sequences were obtained from blood. This sequence joins TRBV6-2 or TRBV6-3 and TRBJ2-7; D perhaps matches TRBD2 (5 bases). The origin of this receptor is a woman aged 55-70 years in good health. The CDR3 nucleotides read TGTGCCAGCAGTTACCCTCAGGAGGCGGGCTCCTACGAGCAGTACTTC. Translating gives CASSYPQEAGSYEQYF.